The rows below give T cell receptor beta chains drawn from one sample of a study of identical twins. TCRdb ran MiXCR on the 5' RACE reads and lists one entry per CDR3 protein. This sample has more than 1.5 million distinct CDR3 sequences, with roughly 35% found just once. Sequences were obtained from cord blood. These receptors came from a newborn girl in good health. Both conserved end residues are trimmed from each CDR3. D genes are given only for firm matches.

TRBV6-2/TRBV6-3,TRBJ2-3,TRBD1,ASRFPGTGTDTQY
TRBV5-1,TRBJ2-2,TRBD2,ASSASGTSANTGELF
TRBV20-1,TRBJ2-5,-,NAPRLGREETQY
TRBV6-5,-,-,ASSYSDGRDEQY
TRBV12-3/TRBV12-4,TRBJ1-5,-,ASRSGTISNQPQH
TRBV11-2,TRBJ2-5,TRBD2,ASSLGPASKGLPAGETQY
TRBV21-1,-,-,ASSTGRINLKKSSYNEQY
TRBV27,TRBJ2-1,TRBD2,ASSLWSGALNNEQF
TRBV20-1,TRBJ1-5,-,SAIGGGGANQPQH
TRBV27,TRBJ1-6,-,ASTSGTRRSPLH
TRBV2,TRBJ2-3,-,ARQNTDTQY
TRBV3-1,-,-,ASSQVFSPQETQF
TRBV27,TRBJ2-1,TRBD1,ASSLVGTGGYNEQF
TRBV18,TRBJ2-7,-,ASSPIISYEQY
TRBV18,TRBJ1-4,-,ASSPFRPPTNEKLF
TRBV5-5,TRBJ2-3,-,ASSLALGGGGTDTQY
TRBV12-3/TRBV12-4,TRBJ2-5,TRBD1,ATSPPDRAKETQY
TRBV4-2,-,-,ASSRGSKAFVNEQY
TRBV13,TRBJ2-7,TRBD2,ASSATTSGRYYEQY
TRBV5-1,TRBJ1-2,TRBD1,ANSLGTGDYGYT
TRBV6-1,TRBJ2-3,-,ASGGFPTDTQY
TRBV19,-,-,ASQLYEQY
TRBV20-1,TRBJ2-5,TRBD2,SARVVLAETQY
TRBV7-9,TRBJ2-1,-,ASSLKIARRLNEQF
TRBV4-2,TRBJ1-1,-,ASSQVATGTEAF
TRBV7-2,TRBJ2-7,TRBD2,ASSLAYSGEAYEQY
TRBV19,TRBJ1-2,TRBD1,ASSATGTGGDYGYT
TRBV20-1,TRBJ2-3,-,SARGELDTDTQY
TRBV7-9,TRBJ2-1,TRBD2,ASSSSTGLAGANEQF
TRBV5-1,TRBJ1-6,-,ASRFVYNSPLH
TRBV20-1,TRBJ2-7,TRBD1,SAPIQGAGYEQY
TRBV7-2,TRBJ2-3,-,ASSLFPSVPDTQY
TRBV7-2,TRBJ2-7,TRBD2,ASSLSSTSGLYNEQY
TRBV12-3/TRBV12-4,TRBJ1-3,-,ASRGDRHIGNTIY
TRBV29-1,TRBJ1-1,-,SVEDGVNTEAF
TRBV2,TRBJ1-6,-,ASSEALRDNSPLH
TRBV5-1,TRBJ2-3,-,ATSYRQSDTQY
TRBV4-1,TRBJ2-3,TRBD1,ASSQGRGLLRGTDTQY
TRBV27,TRBJ2-5,-,ASGSNSYEQY
TRBV19,TRBJ2-2,-,ASRTGAVAGELF
TRBV20-1,TRBJ1-6,TRBD1,SARGTGGSYNSPLH
TRBV12-3/TRBV12-4,TRBJ2-1,-,ASSLGTGRNEQF
TRBV28,TRBJ1-1,TRBD1,ASSFAGGKSEAF
TRBV4-1,TRBJ1-4,TRBD1,ASSPRTGEVVEKLF
TRBV24-1,TRBJ1-4,-,ATSAVGTTNEKLF
TRBV5-1,TRBJ2-6,-,ASSSGEDGANVLT
TRBV4-2,TRBJ2-1,-,ASRAGATSYNEQF
TRBV11-2,TRBJ2-5,-,ASSLVRYRTHSEY
TRBV4-1,TRBJ2-4,TRBD2,ASSTGLENIQY
TRBV28,TRBJ2-3,-,ASRKVSTDTQY
TRBV2,TRBJ1-5,-,ASGSTGNQPQH
TRBV20-1,TRBJ2-1,-,SAPFPRRGSYNEQF
TRBV27,TRBJ2-3,-,ASSLLPKGVRTDTQY
TRBV9,TRBJ2-2,-,ASSVRLASVTGELF
TRBV20-1,TRBJ1-6,-,SARIDTPNSPLH
TRBV5-1,TRBJ2-7,-,ASSLRGLGNEQY
TRBV15,TRBJ2-7,TRBD2,ATRVGLAGVYNEQY
TRBV4-1,TRBJ1-1,TRBD1,ASSQPLPPKQGLWHTEAF
TRBV11-2,TRBJ2-3,TRBD2,ASSQRTSGRTDTQY